This T cell receptor (beta chain) comes out of a study of human T cells and chemical hapten exposure. Looking at the study overall: Patients received weekly diphenylcyclopropenone doses to the scalp throughout the approximately 25-week study. Affected patients, primarily female, had alopecia areata, totalis or universalis. Study-level points and caveats: With regard to DPC sensitization, TCRs above 1 in 1000 frequency did not change. Alopecia in the donors means their immune response may deviate from healthy people's.

TCRdb fed the RACE reads into MiXCR, producing one record per CDR3 protein. The sample has around 300,000 distinct CDR3 sequences; 6% to 8.5% are singletons. This clonotype was seen ten or more times. Its antigen is currently unknown. This CDR3 spans 15 amino acids. V gave up 5 bases and J gave up 4 bases; unmatched junction bases: 8. Time point reported: patch test 1, 2 weeks after DPC sensitization. Treatment in this sample: therapeutic diphenylcyclopropenone sensitization with weekly scalp DPC. Specimen: whole blood, collected in connection with sensitization to the hapten diphenylcyclopropenone (DPC). The chain couples TRBV12-3 or TRBV12-4 to TRBJ2-5; 9 bases are a match to TRBD2. The origin of this receptor is a woman in her late teens or twenties with alopecia areata. Some clones in this sample may be carry-over from other donors' samples. CDR3 residues: CASSPLAGGGETQYF. The DNA of the CDR3 is TGTGCCAGCAGTCCCTTGGCGGGGGGGGGAGAGACCCAGTACTTC.